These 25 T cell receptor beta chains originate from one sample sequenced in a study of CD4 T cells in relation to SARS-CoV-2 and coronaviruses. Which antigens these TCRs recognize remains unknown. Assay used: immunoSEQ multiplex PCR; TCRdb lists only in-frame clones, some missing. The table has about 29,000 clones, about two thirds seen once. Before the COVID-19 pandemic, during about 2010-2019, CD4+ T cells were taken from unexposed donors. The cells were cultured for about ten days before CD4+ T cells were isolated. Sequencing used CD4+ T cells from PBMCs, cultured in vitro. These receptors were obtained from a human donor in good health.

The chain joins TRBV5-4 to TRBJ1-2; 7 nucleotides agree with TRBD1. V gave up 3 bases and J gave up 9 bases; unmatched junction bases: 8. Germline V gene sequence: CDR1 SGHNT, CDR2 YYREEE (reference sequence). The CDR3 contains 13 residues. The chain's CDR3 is CASSSDAGGSYTF. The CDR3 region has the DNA TGTGCCAGCAGCTCGGACGCAGGGGGTAGCTACACCTTC.

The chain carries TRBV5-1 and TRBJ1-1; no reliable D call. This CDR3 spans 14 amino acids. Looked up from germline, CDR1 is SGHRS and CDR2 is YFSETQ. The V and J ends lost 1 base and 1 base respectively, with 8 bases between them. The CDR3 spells CASSLFTTNTEAFF. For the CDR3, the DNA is TGCGCCAGCAGCTTGTTTACGACGAACACTGAAGCTTTCTTT.

The CDR3, as DNA: TGTGCCAGCAGTTACCGGACTAGCGCCTCCTACAATGAGCAGTTCTTC. This gives the protein CASSYRTSASYNEQFF. V and J are TRBV6-5 and TRBJ2-1, with TRBD2 matching 9 bases. J lost 0 bases, V lost 2 bases, and 2 bases had no gene match. Germline-derived CDR1 and CDR2 are MNHEY and SVGAGI. CDR3 length: 16 amino acids.

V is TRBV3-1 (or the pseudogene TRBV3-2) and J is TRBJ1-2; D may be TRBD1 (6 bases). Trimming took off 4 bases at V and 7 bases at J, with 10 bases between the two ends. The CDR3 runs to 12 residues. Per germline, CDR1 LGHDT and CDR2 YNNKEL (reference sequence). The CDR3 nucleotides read TGTGCCAGCAGCCCGGGGGCCCCTGGCTACACCTTC. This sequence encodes CASSPGAPGYTF.

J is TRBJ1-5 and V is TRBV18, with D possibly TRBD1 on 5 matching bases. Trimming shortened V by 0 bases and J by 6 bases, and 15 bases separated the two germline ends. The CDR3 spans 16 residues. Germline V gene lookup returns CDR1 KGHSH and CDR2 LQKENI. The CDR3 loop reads CASSPPTAARGQPQHF. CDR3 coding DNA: TGTGCCAGCTCACCACCGACAGCGGCCCGGGGTCAGCCCCAGCATTTT.

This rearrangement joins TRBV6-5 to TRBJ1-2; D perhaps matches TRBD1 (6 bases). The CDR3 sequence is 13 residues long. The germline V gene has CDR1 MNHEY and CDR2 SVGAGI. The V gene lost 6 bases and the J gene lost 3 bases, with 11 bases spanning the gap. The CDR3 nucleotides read TGTGCCAGCAGCAGAGGGGGGGACTATGGCTACACCTTC. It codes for CASSRGGDYGYTF.

The CDR3 sequence: CASSWGLATDTQYF. CDR3 sequence (DNA): TGCGCCAGCAGCTGGGGACTAGCGACAGATACGCAGTATTTT. The chain links TRBV5-1 to TRBJ2-3, with TRBD2 matching 10 bases. Germline V CDR1 and CDR2: SGHRS, YFSETQ. J was trimmed by 3 bases and V by 3 bases; bases with no gene match: 1. This CDR3 spans 14 amino acids.

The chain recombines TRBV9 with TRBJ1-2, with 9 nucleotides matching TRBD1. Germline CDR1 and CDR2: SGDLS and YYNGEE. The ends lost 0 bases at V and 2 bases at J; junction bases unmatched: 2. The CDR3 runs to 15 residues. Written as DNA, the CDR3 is TGTGCCAGCAGCGTAGCGGGACAGGGAAACTATGGCTACACCTTC. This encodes CASSVAGQGNYGYTF.

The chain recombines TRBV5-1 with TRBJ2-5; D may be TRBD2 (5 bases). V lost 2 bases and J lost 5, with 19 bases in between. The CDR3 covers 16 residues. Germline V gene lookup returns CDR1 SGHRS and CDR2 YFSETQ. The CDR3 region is CASSLGLNGVGETQYF. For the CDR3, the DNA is TGCGCCAGCAGCTTAGGCTTAAACGGGGTCGGCGAGACCCAGTACTTC.

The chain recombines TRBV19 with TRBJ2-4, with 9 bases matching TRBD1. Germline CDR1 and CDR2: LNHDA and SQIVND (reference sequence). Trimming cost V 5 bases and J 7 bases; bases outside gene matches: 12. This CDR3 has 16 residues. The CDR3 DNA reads TGTGCCAGTAGTCTATATTCCGGGACAGGGTTTAACATTCAGTACTTC. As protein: CASSLYSGTGFNIQYF.

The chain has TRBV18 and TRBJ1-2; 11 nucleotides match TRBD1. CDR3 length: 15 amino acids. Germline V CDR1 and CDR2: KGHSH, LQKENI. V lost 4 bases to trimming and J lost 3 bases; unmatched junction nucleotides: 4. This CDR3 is CASSLGQGADYGYTF. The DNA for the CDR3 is TGTGCCAGCTCACTAGGACAGGGGGCCGACTATGGCTACACCTTC.

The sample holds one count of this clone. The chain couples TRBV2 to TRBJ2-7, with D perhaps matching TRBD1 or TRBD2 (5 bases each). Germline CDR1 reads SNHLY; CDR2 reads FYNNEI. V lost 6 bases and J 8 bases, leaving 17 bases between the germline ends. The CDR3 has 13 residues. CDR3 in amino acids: CASSPPGPSKQYF. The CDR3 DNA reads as TGTGCCAGCAGCCCACCGGGACCGAGCAAGCAGTACTTC.

CDR3 loop: CASSPNAGTPIGPLHF. CDR3 coding DNA: TGTGCCAGCAGCCCAAATGCCGGGACACCCATCGGACCCCTCCACTTT. The chain recombines TRBV3-1 (or the pseudogene TRBV3-2) with TRBJ1-6; tentative D call: TRBD1 (6 bases). The V and J ends lost 4 bases and 12 bases respectively, with 22 bases between them. Germline V gene lookup returns CDR1 LGHDT and CDR2 YNNKEL (reference sequence). CDR3 length equals 16 residues.

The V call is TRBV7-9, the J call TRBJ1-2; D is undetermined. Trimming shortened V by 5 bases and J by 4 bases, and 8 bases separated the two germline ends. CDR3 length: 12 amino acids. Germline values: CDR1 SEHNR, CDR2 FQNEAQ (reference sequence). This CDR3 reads CASSPEGYGYTF. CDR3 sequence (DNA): TGTGCCAGCAGCCCTGAGGGCTATGGCTACACCTTC.

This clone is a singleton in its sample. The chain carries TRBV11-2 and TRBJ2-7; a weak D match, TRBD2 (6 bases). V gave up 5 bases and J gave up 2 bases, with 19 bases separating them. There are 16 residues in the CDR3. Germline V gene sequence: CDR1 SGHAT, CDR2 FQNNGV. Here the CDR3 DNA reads TGTGCCAGCAGCCCACTCCAAGGGCGCGGGGCCTACGAGCAGTACTTC. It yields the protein CASSPLQGRGAYEQYF.

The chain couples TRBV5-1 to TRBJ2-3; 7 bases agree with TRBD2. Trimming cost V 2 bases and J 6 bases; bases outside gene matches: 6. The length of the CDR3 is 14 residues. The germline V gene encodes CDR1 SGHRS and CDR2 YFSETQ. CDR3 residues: CASSLGARGDTQYF. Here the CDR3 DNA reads TGCGCCAGCAGCTTAGGGGCGCGGGGGGATACGCAGTATTTT.

CDR3 region: CASSVDSGNEKLFF. The CDR3 nucleotides are TGTGCCAGCAGCGTAGACAGCGGGAATGAAAAACTGTTTTTT. The chain couples TRBV9 to TRBJ1-4; no reliable D call. This CDR3 is 14 amino acids long. The V end was cut by 0 bases, the J end by 5 bases, with 8 bases between. Germline V gene lookup returns CDR1 SGDLS and CDR2 YYNGEE.

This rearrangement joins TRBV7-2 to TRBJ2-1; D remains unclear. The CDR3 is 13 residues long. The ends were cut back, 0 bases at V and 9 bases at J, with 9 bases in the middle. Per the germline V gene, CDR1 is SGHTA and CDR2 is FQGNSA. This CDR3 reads CASSLAVVAEQFF. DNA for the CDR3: TGTGCCAGCAGCTTAGCTGTAGTGGCTGAGCAGTTCTTC.

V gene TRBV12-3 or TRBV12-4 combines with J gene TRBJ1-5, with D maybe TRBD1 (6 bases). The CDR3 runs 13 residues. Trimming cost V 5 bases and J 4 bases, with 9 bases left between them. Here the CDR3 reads CASSIQGNQPQHF. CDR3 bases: TGTGCCAGCAGTATACAGGGTAATCAGCCCCAGCATTTT.

The CDR3 sequence is CASSQDFSTDTQYF. As DNA, the CDR3 is TGTGCCAGCAGCCAGGACTTTAGCACAGATACGCAGTATTTT. The V call is TRBV7-2, the J call TRBJ2-3, with a tentative D call TRBD2 (5 bases). The CDR3 consists of 14 residues. CDR1 SGHTA and CDR2 FQGNSA come from the germline V gene. V shed 5 bases and J shed 0 bases, with 9 bases lying between them.

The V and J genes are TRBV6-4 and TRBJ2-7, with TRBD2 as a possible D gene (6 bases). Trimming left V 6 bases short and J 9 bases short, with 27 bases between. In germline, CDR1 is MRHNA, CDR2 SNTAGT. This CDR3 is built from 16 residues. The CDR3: CASREILAWAPCGQYF. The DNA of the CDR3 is TGTGCCAGCAGGGAAATTCTAGCGTGGGCCCCTTGCGGGCAGTACTTC.

Here the CDR3 reads CASSQDGRGRTNEKLFF. CDR3 coding DNA: TGTGCCAGCAGCCAAGACGGCAGGGGTAGGACTAATGAAAAACTGTTTTTT. V gene TRBV4-2 combines with J gene TRBJ1-4, with D perhaps TRBD1 (6 bases). Trimming removed 0 bases at V and 2 bases at J, with 13 bases between. The CDR3 sequence is 17 residues long. Germline V gene sequence: CDR1 LGHNA, CDR2 YNFKEQ.

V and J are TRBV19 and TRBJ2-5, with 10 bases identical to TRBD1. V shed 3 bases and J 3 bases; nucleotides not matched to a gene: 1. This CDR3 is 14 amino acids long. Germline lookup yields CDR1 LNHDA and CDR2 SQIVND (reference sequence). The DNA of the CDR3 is TGTGCCAGTAGTATGGGGACAGGGGAAGAGACCCAGTACTTC. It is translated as CASSMGTGEETQYF.

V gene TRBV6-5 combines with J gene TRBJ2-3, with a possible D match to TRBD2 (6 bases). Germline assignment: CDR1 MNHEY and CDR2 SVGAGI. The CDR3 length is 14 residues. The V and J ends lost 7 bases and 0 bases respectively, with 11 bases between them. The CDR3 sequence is CASKAGISTDTQYF. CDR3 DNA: TGTGCCAGCAAGGCGGGAATTAGCACAGATACGCAGTATTTT.

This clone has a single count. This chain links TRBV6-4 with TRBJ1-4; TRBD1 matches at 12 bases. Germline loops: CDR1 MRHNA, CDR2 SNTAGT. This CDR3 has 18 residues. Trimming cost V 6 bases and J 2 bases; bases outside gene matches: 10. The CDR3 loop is CASREPGQGARTNEKLFF. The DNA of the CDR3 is TGTGCCAGCAGAGAACCGGGACAGGGGGCGCGTACTAATGAAAAACTGTTTTTT.